These 2 T cell receptor beta chains came from one sample sequenced in a study of T cells in women clearing cervical HPV infection. Some clones are missing from TCRdb's copy, which holds only in-frame ones; the method was immunoSEQ multiplex PCR. This table lists tens of thousands of clones. Material: blood buffy coat. The receptors here all came from a woman aged 18 to 69 with a cervical HPV16 infection that either progressed to CIN3+ or cleared (not recorded which).

About this clone: The read ends 3 residues early relative to the CDR3; the germline J gene fills the gap. The rearrangement links TRBV20-1 to TRBJ1-6; TRBD1 aligns across 9 bases. From germline, CDR1 is DFQATT and CDR2 SNEGSKA (reference sequence). J gave up 12 bases and V 6 bases, and 12 bases lay outside the gene matches. CDR3 length: 14 amino acids. The sequenced CDR3 bases are TGCAGTGCAGCCGGGACAGGGCGGGATTTACCC. Residues: CSAAGTGRDLP. The entire CDR3 protein reads CSAAGTGRDLPLHF.

In the case of this clone: The sequence runs out 3 residues before the end of the CDR3; the remainder is reconstructed from the germline J gene. The J gene is TRBJ1-2, the V gene TRBV7-6; D is undetermined. This CDR3 has 12 amino acids. Germline V gene sequence: CDR1 SGHVS, CDR2 FNYEAQ. The part of the CDR3 DNA that was read is TGTGCCAGCAGCTTAGATAGGGCTACC. Protein sequence: CASSLDRAT. The CDR3 in its entirety is CASSLDRATYTF. The full variable domain, completed using reference TRBV7-6 and TRBJ1-2, is GAGVSQSPRYKVTKRGQDVALRCDPISGHVSLYWYRQALGQGPEFLTYFNYEAQQDKSGLPNDRFSAERPEGSISTLTIQRTEQRDSAMYRCASSLDRATYTFGSGTRLTVV.